These 14 T cell receptor beta chains were sequenced from one sample in a study of OX40 agonist ivuxolimab in advanced cancers. Preparation of the library involved the immunoSEQ multiplex PCR assay. The table comes from immuneACCESS by way of TCRdb, which keeps in-frame sequences with V and J called. Part of the clones is missing from these tables; in studies checked, under half for an unresolved V gene and the rest for unknown reasons. This sample gives some 85,000 clones in total; approximately 90% of them show up just once. The top ten constitute 0.25% to 0.35% of the sample. The sequences come from CD4+ or CD8+ T cells sorted from blood, collected in a trial of the OX40 agonist ivuxolimab. The receptors stem from an adult with an advanced solid tumor such as melanoma, head and neck, liver or kidney cancer.

V and J are TRBV7-3 and TRBJ1-2; TRBD1 aligns across 7 bases. V shed 4 bases, J shed 6 bases, and the junction held 8 bases outside the gene matches. The CDR3 is 14 residues long. CDR1 is SGHTA and CDR2 is FQGTGA in the germline V gene. The CDR3 bases are TGTGCCAGCAGCTCTGCGGACAGGCGAGATGGCTACACCTTC. As protein: CASSSADRRDGYTF.

This rearrangement joins TRBV27 to TRBJ1-1; D gene unclear. V shed 6 bases and J shed 3 bases, with 14 bases lying between them. Looked up from germline, CDR1 is MNHEY and CDR2 is SMNVEV (reference sequence). The CDR3 consists of 14 residues. The CDR3 DNA is TGTGCCAGCAGCTTAGGCTCCCGGGACACTGAAGCTTTCTTT. Amino acid sequence: CASSLGSRDTEAFF.

V gene TRBV9 combines with J gene TRBJ2-2, with TRBD2 identical over 10 bases. The CDR3 covers 16 residues. Germline CDR1 SGDLS, CDR2 YYNGEE. The V and J ends lost 0 bases and 4 bases, in that order; junction bases with no gene match: 3. CDR3 loop: CASSVVASGGTGELFF. The CDR3 coding sequence is TGTGCCAGCAGCGTAGTGGCTAGCGGGGGCACCGGGGAGCTGTTTTTT.

The J gene is TRBJ2-1, the V gene TRBV5-1, with TRBD2 matching over 8 bases. Trimming took 5 bases from V and 3 from J; bases not matched to a gene: 7. Per germline, CDR1 SGHRS and CDR2 YFSETQ. This CDR3 has 15 amino acids. CDR3 nucleotides: TGCGCCAGCAGTCGGTCCGGGGGGGACTACAATGAGCAGTTCTTC. Amino acid sequence: CASSRSGGDYNEQFF.

The V call is TRBV10-3, the J call TRBJ1-5; TRBD1 is a possible D gene (6 bases). V gave up 10 bases and J gave up 0 bases, with 16 bases separating them. Germline CDR1 and CDR2: ENHRY and SYGVKD. The CDR3 totals 15 residues. In DNA form, the CDR3 reads TGTGCCACGGCGGGGGGCGATTATAGCAATCAGCCCCAGCATTTT. This sequence encodes CATAGGDYSNQPQHF.

The chain links TRBV5-4 to TRBJ2-7, with 8 bases aligning to TRBD2. V dropped 3 bases and J dropped 3; count of bases not matched to a gene: 11. CDR3 length: 16 residues. CDR1 and CDR2 (germline): SGHNT, YYREEE (reference sequence). CDR3 nucleotide sequence: TGTGCCAGCAGCTCGGATTATAGCGGGGCCCGCTACGAGCAGTACTTC. Protein: CASSSDYSGARYEQYF. Filled out from reference TRBV5-4 and TRBJ2-7, the complete variable domain reads ETGVTQSPTHLIKTRGQQVTLRCSSQSGHNTVSWYQQALGQGPQFIFQYYREEENGRGNFPPRFSGLQFPNYSSELNVNALELDDSALYLCASSSDYSGARYEQYFGPGTRLTVT.

This clone has only a few counts. Germline and junction disagree at one end, which may indicate a read error. The chain couples TRBV2 to TRBJ2-1; TRBD2 matches at 10 bases. The CDR3 is 16 residues long. The germline CDR1 and CDR2 sequences are SNHLY and FYNNEI. The CDR3 here is CASSKASGGAYNEQFF. CDR3 nucleotides: TGTGCCAGCAGTAAAGCGAGCGGGGGGGCCTATAATGAGCAGTTCTTC.

The rearrangement joins TRBV29-1 to TRBJ2-2, with 9 positions matching TRBD1. V dropped 4 bases and J dropped 1; count of bases not matched to a gene: 16. The CDR3 runs 19 residues. CDR1 SQVTM and CDR2 ANQGSEA come from the germline V gene. CDR3 nucleotide sequence: TGCAGCGTTGGTCCCGTACAGGGGGCGCCGCGGGAGAACACCGGGGAGCTGTTTTTT. Translating gives CSVGPVQGAPRENTGELFF.

The V call is TRBV6-1, the J call TRBJ2-1, with TRBD2 identical over 7 bases. Germline V lookup: CDR1 MNHNS, CDR2 SASEGT. CDR3 length: 15 amino acids. The trim removed 5 bases at V and 4 bases at J, leaving 8 bases unmatched. CDR3: CASSTAGMGYNEQFF. CDR3 DNA sequence: TGTGCCAGCAGTACAGCGGGGATGGGATACAATGAGCAGTTCTTC.

V usage is TRBV19 and J usage is TRBJ1-2, with TRBD1 identical over 7 bases. Germline V gene sequence: CDR1 LNHDA, CDR2 SQIVND (reference sequence). The CDR3 is made up of 14 amino acids. V gave up 7 bases and J gave up 4 bases; unmatched junction bases: 9. This chain's CDR3 is CASTLGQYPYGYTF. CDR3 coding DNA: TGTGCCAGTACCTTGGGACAGTATCCCTATGGCTACACCTTC.

The CDR3 reads CASSLDGPYGYTF. The CDR3 nucleotides are TGTGCCAGCAGCCTGGACGGACCCTATGGCTACACCTTC. The chain employs TRBV5-4 and TRBJ1-2; D gene ambiguous. V lost 4 bases, J lost 4 bases, and 11 bases lay in between. The CDR3 spans 13 residues. The germline V gene has CDR1 SGHNT and CDR2 YYREEE (reference sequence).

The chain is built from TRBV27 and TRBJ1-1; no definite D call. The CDR3 is 14 amino acids. Trimming cost V 3 bases and J 6 bases, with 14 bases left between them. Germline V gene lookup returns CDR1 MNHEY and CDR2 SMNVEV (reference sequence). This CDR3 reads CASSFARHNAEAFF. DNA for the CDR3: TGTGCCAGCAGTTTTGCCCGGCATAACGCTGAAGCTTTCTTT.

This clone was seen only a few times. Mismatch with germline at one junction end may stem from a read error. The chain carries TRBV6-1 and TRBJ2-7, with 8 bases aligning to TRBD1. The CDR3 has 12 residues. The germline gives CDR1 MNHNS, CDR2 SASEGT. The CDR3 reads CASSEGAGGPPF. CDR3 bases: TGTGCCAGCAGTGAAGGGGCAGGGGGCCCCCCTTTC.

The gene calls are TRBV29-1 and TRBJ1-2; 8 bases line up with TRBD1. The V and J ends lost 6 bases and 10 bases, in that order; junction bases with no gene match: 7. CDR1 and CDR2 (germline): SQVTM, ANQGSEA. This CDR3 has 11 residues. In nucleotides, the CDR3 is TGCAGCGTCCGGACAGGGTTTGACTACACCTTC. It yields the protein CSVRTGFDYTF.